The source of this T cell receptor beta chain is a study of blood T cells in healthy people across ages. Alongside a J-beta primer mix, a sample-barcoded 5' primer served in a second PCR lasting about 7 to 11 cycles. TCRdb reprocessed the 5' RACE reads with MiXCR, giving one entry per CDR3 protein. The table lists 800,000 or so distinct CDR3 sequences, around 62% of them singletons. Between the trimmed V and J ends, which lost 2 bases and 4 bases, there was a span of 6 bases. Germline-derived CDR1 and CDR2 are SGHTA and FQGNSA. The CDR3 sequence is 12 residues long. This TCR was sampled from a man aged 25 to 45 in good health. The source material was blood. V and J are TRBV7-2 and TRBJ2-7; D ambiguous. The CDR3 sequence is CASSLTQYEQYF. The CDR3 DNA reads as TGTGCCAGCAGCTTAACTCAATACGAGCAGTACTTC.